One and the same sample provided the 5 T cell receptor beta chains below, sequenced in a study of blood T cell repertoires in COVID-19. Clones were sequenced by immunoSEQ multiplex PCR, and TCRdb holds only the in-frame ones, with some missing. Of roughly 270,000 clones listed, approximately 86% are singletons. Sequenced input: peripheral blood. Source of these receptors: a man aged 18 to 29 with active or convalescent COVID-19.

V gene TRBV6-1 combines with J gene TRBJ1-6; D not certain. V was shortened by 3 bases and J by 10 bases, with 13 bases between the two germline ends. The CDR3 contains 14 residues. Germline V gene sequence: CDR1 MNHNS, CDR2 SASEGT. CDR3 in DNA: TGTGCCAGCAGTGAGGCGACAAGGTACTCACCCCTCCACTTT. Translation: CASSEATRYSPLHF.

DNA of the CDR3: TGTGCCAGCAGCCCCCGGGGACTAGCGATAAGCACAGATACGCAGTATTTT. Protein product: CASSPRGLAISTDTQYF. This chain joins TRBV7-2 and TRBJ2-3, with 10 bases fitting TRBD2. The CDR3 is 17 amino acids. Germline V gene sequence: CDR1 SGHTA, CDR2 FQGNSA. V lost 5 bases, J lost 0 bases, and 8 bases stayed unmatched. Full variable domain (remainder filled in from reference TRBV7-2 and TRBJ2-3): GAGVSQSPSNKVTEKGKDVELRCDPISGHTALYWYRQSLGQGLEFLIYFQGNSAPDKSGLPSDRFSAERTGGSVSTLTIQRTQQEDSAVYLCASSPRGLAISTDTQYFGPGTRLTVL.

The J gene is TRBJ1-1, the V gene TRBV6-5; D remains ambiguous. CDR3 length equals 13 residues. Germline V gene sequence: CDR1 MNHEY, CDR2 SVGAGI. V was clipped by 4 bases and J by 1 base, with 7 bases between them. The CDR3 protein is CASSFPGNTEAFF. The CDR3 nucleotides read TGTGCCAGCAGTTTCCCAGGGAACACTGAAGCTTTCTTT.

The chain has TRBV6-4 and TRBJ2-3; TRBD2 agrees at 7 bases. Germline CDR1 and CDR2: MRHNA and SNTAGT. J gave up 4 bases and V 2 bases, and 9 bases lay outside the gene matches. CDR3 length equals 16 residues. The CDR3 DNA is TGTGCCAGCAGTGACCAGAGGACTAGTTTGTCAGATACGCAGTATTTT. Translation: CASSDQRTSLSDTQYF.

CDR3 sequence: CASSLDPGQGNTEAFF. In DNA form, the CDR3 reads TGTGCCAGCAGCTTGGACCCGGGACAGGGGAACACTGAAGCTTTCTTT. The V call is TRBV5-4, the J call TRBJ1-1; TRBD1 aligns across 9 bases. CDR3 length equals 16 residues. Germline CDR1 and CDR2: SGHNT and YYREEE (reference sequence). Trimming cost V 0 bases and J 1 base; bases outside gene matches: 4.